This T cell receptor (beta chain) appears in the sequencing data of a study of CD8+CD57+ T cells in acquired aplastic anemia. In the study overall: CD4+ and CD8+ cells, once sorted, gave DNA averaging about 3.4 ug. Notes on the study in general: Patients showed no significant difference from controls in CD8+ Simpson's diversity. Patients and controls shared nearly 30 CD8+ CDR3 sequences, which appeared highly expressed in patients and within their immunodominant clones.

The junction had 9 bases not matched to a gene; V was cut back by 0 bases and J by 3 bases. The germline V gene has CDR1 DFQATT and CDR2 SNEGSKA (reference sequence). The CDR3 length is 17 residues. This clonotype was observed many times. What it binds is unknown. TCR beta VDJ and CDR3 were profiled, and genomic DNA was the template. TCRdb reprocessed the reads with MiXCR, giving one entry per CDR3 protein. The sample consists of around 150,000 distinct CDR3 sequences, approximately 43% of them appearing once. The sequence was obtained from a human donor in good health. V gene TRBV20-1 combines with J gene TRBJ2-1; 9 bases match TRBD1. Sequencing input: sorted CD4+, CD8+, or CD8+CD57+ T cells (not recorded which) from PBMCs. CDR3 in amino acids: CSARDRLGTGLYNEQFF. The CDR3 nucleotides are TGCAGTGCTAGAGATAGGTTAGGGACAGGGCTCTACAATGAGCAGTTCTTC.